Listed below are T cell receptor beta chains from one sample, sequenced in a study of blood T cell repertoires in COVID-19. The method was immunoSEQ multiplex PCR; TCRdb's version includes in-frame clones alone and lacks a portion of them. The sample consists of some 42,000 clones, roughly 92% of them appearing once. Sequences were obtained from peripheral blood. The receptors stem from a man in his fifties or sixties with active COVID-19. The CDR3 runs from the conserved cysteine through the conserved F or W. The order of the fields is D gene, J gene, clone size, V gene, CDR3 DNA, CDR3 protein. The D gene is left open where the match is weak. Where a row states a size, it is once, few, many or the class of an expanded clone; other rows omit it.

TRBD1 | TRBJ1-1 | - | TRBV25-1 | TGTGCCAGCAGTGAATATACAGGGGTGAACACTGAAGCTTTCTTT | CASSEYTGVNTEAFF
TRBD1 | TRBJ2-5 | - | TRBV2 | TGTGCCAGCAGTGAAGCCATACCCGGGACAGGGGCCCAACTAGCCGGGAGGACCCAGTACTTC | CASSEAIPGTGAQLAGRTQYF
TRBD1 | TRBJ1-6 | few | TRBV15 | TGTGCCACCAGCTTGCGACAGGGGGATTCACCCCTCCACTTT | CATSLRQGDSPLHF
TRBD2 | TRBJ2-1 | - | TRBV19 | TGTGCCAGTATGGAACCTTCGGCGGGAGGGCCGGGTTACAATGAGCAGTTCTTC | CASMEPSAGGPGYNEQFF
- | TRBJ2-5 | - | TRBV28 | TGTGCCAGCAGCTCAGCGGGGACAAAGAAAGAGACCCAGTACTTC | CASSSAGTKKETQYF
- | TRBJ1-1 | - | TRBV28 | TGTGCCAGCAGTTCCTCAGCGGTTAACACTGAAGCTTTCTTT | CASSSSAVNTEAFF
- | TRBJ2-2 | few | TRBV7-3 | TGTGCCAGCAGCTTAAACGGAGTAAACACCGGGGAGCTGTTTTTT | CASSLNGVNTGELFF
TRBD1 | TRBJ2-3 | - | TRBV28 | TGTGCCAGCAGAGACCTAGACAGGGGCCTCGCAGATACGCAGTATTTT | CASRDLDRGLADTQYF
- | TRBJ2-7 | - | TRBV2 | TGTGCCAGCAGGGGGGACACGCCAGCCCACGAGCAGTACTTC | CASRGDTPAHEQYF
TRBD2 | TRBJ2-5 | - | TRBV27 | TGTGCCAGCAGTCGCCGACTAGCGGGAGATGGCCCGCAAGGGACCCAGTACTTC | CASSRRLAGDGPQGTQYF
TRBD1 | TRBJ2-7 | - | TRBV6-5 | TGTGCCAGCGGAAAGACAGGGGGCTCCTACGAGCAGTACTTC | CASGKTGGSYEQYF
- | TRBJ2-7 | - | TRBV28 | TGTGCCAGCAGCGAGCGGGGGACAGTGGACTTC | CASSERGTVDF
- | TRBJ1-4 | - | TRBV18 | TGTGCCAGCTCACCGGGGGCAGAAGCAACTAATGAAAAACTGTTTTTT | CASSPGAEATNEKLFF
- | TRBJ1-5 | - | TRBV12-3/TRBV12-4 | TGTGCCAGCAGCAGGGAAAGCAATCAGCCCCAGCATTTT | CASSRESNQPQHF
- | TRBJ2-4 | - | TRBV5-1 | TGCGCCAGCAGCACCTATCTAGCGGCCAAAAACATTCAGTACTTC | CASSTYLAAKNIQYF
- | TRBJ2-7 | - | TRBV12-2 | TGTGCAAGTCGCTTAGAGGGGACGGGTAGCGGGCGTGCCTACGAGCAGTACTTC | CASRLEGTGSGRAYEQYF
TRBD2 | TRBJ2-2 | - | TRBV5-1 | TGCGCCAGCAGCTTCTCAGCGGGAGCGAACACCGGGGAGCTGTTTTTT | CASSFSAGANTGELFF
- | TRBJ2-1 | - | TRBV3-1/TRBV3-2 | TGTGCCAGCAGCCAAGAAATGAGCTCCTACAATGAGCAGTTCTTC | CASSQEMSSYNEQFF
TRBD1 | TRBJ1-4 | - | TRBV7-9 | TGTGCCAGCAGCTTAGCGATGGGACAGGGGGTGCGGGATGAAAAACTGTTTTTT | CASSLAMGQGVRDEKLFF
TRBD1 | TRBJ1-2 | - | TRBV19 | TGTGCCAGTATGCCGGGACAGAGCTATTATGGCTACACCTTC | CASMPGQSYYGYTF
- | TRBJ2-1 | - | TRBV3-1/TRBV3-2 | TGTGCCAGCAGCCAAGAGGGCGGGAACGACTACAATGAGCAGTTCTTC | CASSQEGGNDYNEQFF
TRBD2 | TRBJ2-7 | - | TRBV5-1 | TGCGCCAGCAGCACGGGGGTCAGCGGGGTTTCCTACGAGCAGTACTTC | CASSTGVSGVSYEQYF
- | TRBJ2-2 | - | TRBV19 | TGTGCCAGTAGTATTTCCCAGGTGAACACCGGGGAGCTGTTTTTT | CASSISQVNTGELFF
TRBD2 | TRBJ2-5 | - | TRBV28 | TGTGCCAGCAGTTTAGGTGGTGCAAGCGGGAGAGAGACCCAGTACTTC | CASSLGGASGRETQYF
- | TRBJ1-5 | - | TRBV4-1 | TGCGCCAGCAGCCAAGGTAATAATCAGCCCCAGCATTTT | CASSQGNNQPQHF
TRBD1 | TRBJ2-5 | - | TRBV18 | TGTGCCAGCTCACCTACCGACAGGGCAGAGACCCAGTACTTC | CASSPTDRAETQYF
- | TRBJ1-3 | few | TRBV28 | TGTGCCAGCAGTTCCCCAGGTCAAGGAAACACCATATATTTT | CASSSPGQGNTIYF
TRBD1 | TRBJ2-6 | - | TRBV7-9 | TGTGCCAGCAGCTTCCAGACAGGGTCCGGGGCCAACGTCCTGACTTTC | CASSFQTGSGANVLTF
TRBD2 | TRBJ2-1 | - | TRBV7-6 | TGTGCCAGCAGCTATTCCCCGACTAGCGGGAGTAGGAATGAGCAGTTCTTC | CASSYSPTSGSRNEQFF
TRBD1 | TRBJ2-1 | - | TRBV10-1 | TGCGCCAGCAGTGATCCGGGACAGGGGGCGATAAATGAGCAGTTCTTC | CASSDPGQGAINEQFF
TRBD1 | TRBJ2-1 | - | TRBV5-1 | TGCGCCAGCAGCTTCCGACAGGGTGAGAATGAGCAGTTCTTC | CASSFRQGENEQFF
- | TRBJ2-5 | - | TRBV7-9 | TGTGCCAGCAGCCGAAGTAGTTTACAAGAGACCCAGTACTTC | CASSRSSLQETQYF
- | TRBJ2-1 | few | TRBV12-3/TRBV12-4 | TGTGCCAGCGCCGCGGTTTCCAATGAGCAGTTCTTC | CASAAVSNEQFF
- | TRBJ1-2 | - | TRBV6-5 | TGTGCCAGCAGTCCTAGACGGGAGGGAATCGGCGGCTACACCTTC | CASSPRREGIGGYTF
TRBD2 | TRBJ2-3 | once | TRBV6-1 | TGTGCCAGCAGTGCCCATCGAGCGGGAGGCACAGATACGCAGTATTTT | CASSAHRAGGTDTQYF
TRBD1 | TRBJ2-7 | - | TRBV3-1/TRBV3-2 | TGTGCCAGCAGCCTCGGAGGGACAGGGTCCTCCTACGAGCAGTACTTC | CASSLGGTGSSYEQYF
TRBD2 | TRBJ2-3 | - | TRBV10-3 | TGTGCCATCAGTTTATTGCCTAGCGGGAGTTCAGATACGCAGTATTTT | CAISLLPSGSSDTQYF
TRBD2 | TRBJ2-7 | - | TRBV5-1 | TGCGCCAGCAGCTTGAGACTAGCGGGAGGCCACGAGCAGTACTTC | CASSLRLAGGHEQYF
TRBD1 | TRBJ2-2 | - | TRBV18 | TGTGCCAGCTCACCTGACAGGGTTACCGGGGAGCTGTTTTTT | CASSPDRVTGELFF
TRBD1 | TRBJ1-1 | - | TRBV6-5 | TGTGCCAGCAGTACAGGGGGGAACACTGAAGCTTTCTTT | CASSTGGNTEAFF
- | TRBJ1-5 | few | TRBV10-1 | TGCGCCAGCAGCCAAACAGGGTCCAGTCAGCCCCAGCATTTT | CASSQTGSSQPQHF
TRBD2 | TRBJ2-5 | - | TRBV19 | TGTGCCAGTAGTATGCCAGGACTAGGGGCGGAGACCCAGTACTTC | CASSMPGLGAETQYF
- | TRBJ1-3 | - | TRBV15 | TGTGCCACCAGCAGAGAGGGTCCCCTAGGCCTCTCTGGAAACACCATATATTTT | CATSREGPLGLSGNTIYF
- | TRBJ2-1 | - | TRBV6-5 | TGTGCCAGCAGAAAATACCGGGGCTACAATGAGCAGTTCTTC | CASRKYRGYNEQFF
- | TRBJ1-1 | - | TRBV6-6 | TGTGCCAGCAGTCGGAACAGGGAAGGCGGGTCTGAAGCTTTCTTT | CASSRNREGGSEAFF
- | TRBJ2-7 | - | TRBV6-1 | TGTGCCAGCAGTGAAGGGGCCACTGGCAACGAGCAGTACTTC | CASSEGATGNEQYF
TRBD1 | TRBJ1-1 | - | TRBV28 | TGTGCCAGCAGCCACACCTCCGGGACAGGGGGGCTACTAATGAACACTGAAGCTTTCTTT | CASSHTSGTGGLLMNTEAFF
- | TRBJ2-7 | - | TRBV6-1 | TGTGCCAGCAGTGATCAGTACACGGGGGTCTACGAGCAGTACTTC | CASSDQYTGVYEQYF
TRBD2 | TRBJ2-1 | - | TRBV6-1 | TGTGCCAGCAGTGAAAGGGGACTAGCGGGAGTTCGCAATGAGCAGTTCTTC | CASSERGLAGVRNEQFF
- | TRBJ2-3 | - | TRBV13 | TGTGCCAGCAGACTGCTGGGGGGTACGCAGTATTTT | CASRLLGGTQYF
- | TRBJ2-2 | - | TRBV18 | TGTGCCAGCTCACCGATTCGACGGGAGACAACCGGGGAGCTGTTTTTT | CASSPIRRETTGELFF
TRBD2 | TRBJ2-5 | once | TRBV7-8 | TGTGCCAGCAGGGGGGGGGAATGGGAGACCCAGTACTTC | CASRGGEWETQYF
- | TRBJ1-2 | - | TRBV5-1 | TGCGCCAGCAGTCCAGGGTCTTGGGAAGGCTACACCTTC | CASSPGSWEGYTF
TRBD1 | TRBJ1-5 | - | TRBV29-1 | TGCAGCGTTGGGGACAGAGGCGCGACCCAGCATTTT | CSVGDRGATQHF
TRBD2 | TRBJ2-7 | - | TRBV7-9 | TGTGCCAGCAGCTTAGAAGGCGGGAGCTCCTACGAGCAGTACTTC | CASSLEGGSSYEQYF
TRBD1 | TRBJ2-7 | - | TRBV9 | TGTGCCAGCAGCGCCGGACAGGGTACAATTGAGCAGTACTTC | CASSAGQGTIEQYF
TRBD1 | TRBJ2-1 | once | TRBV2 | TGTGCCAGCAGTCCACCGGGACAGTGGGATGAGCAGTTCTTC | CASSPPGQWDEQFF
- | TRBJ2-7 | - | TRBV3-1/TRBV3-2 | TGTGCCAGCAGCCAAGATTACCGGGGAGTCTTCGAGCAGTACTTC | CASSQDYRGVFEQYF
- | TRBJ2-5 | - | TRBV24-1 | TGTGCCACCAGTGGGGGTTTAGGCACTTCGGCGGGGGAGACCCAGTACTTC | CATSGGLGTSAGETQYF